This T cell receptor beta chain originates from a study of T cell responses to AZD1222 COVID-19 vaccine. Concerning this clone: Antigen unknown.

Germline trimming cut 2 bases from V and 6 bases from J; bases unmatched to any gene: 11. CDR1 and CDR2 from the germline V gene are SGHTA and FQGNSA. There are 16 residues in the CDR3. Repertoires were generated with immunoSEQ multiplex PCR, while TCRdb's copy carries only in-frame clones and drops some. The top ten hold over 1.5% of the sample, which has over 200,000 clones, about 95% seen once. Regarding the study as a whole: Clonal diversity may have been underestimated, and the donors were mostly white British, with more females than males. Per reports, nearly half of all spike-specific TCRs target regions that are unmutated in variants. The repertoires were collected only after the peak T cell response. After two AZD1222 doses, spike-specific TCR breadth and depth rose versus day 0.

The rearrangement joins TRBV7-2 to TRBJ1-1; TRBD1 matches 8 bases. This clonotype originated in an adult who received the MenACWY meningococcal vaccine as a control. The starting material was peripheral blood, obtained 28 days after the second dose of the MenACWY control vaccine. The CDR3 region is CASSLRQGLKISEAFF. CDR3 in DNA: TGTGCCAGCAGCTTAAGACAGGGGCTTAAGATCTCTGAAGCTTTCTTT.